This T cell receptor beta chain was captured by sequencing in a study of OX40 agonist ivuxolimab in advanced cancers. Study details: Dose-escalation subjects each had hepatocellular carcinoma, melanoma, renal cell or head and neck cancer. Mean age about 60 years, range about 23 to 80; about 85% male. Study-level results: At 0.1 to 3.0 mg/kg and by week 6, CD4+ and CD8+ T cells in the blood had expanded clonally.

Libraries were prepared by immunoSEQ multiplex PCR; TCRdb keeps only in-frame clonotypes and omits some of them. Here the sample spans fewer than 30,000 clones, approximately 86% being singletons. The CDR3 length is 15 residues. Trimming took 7 bases from V and 6 from J, leaving 20 bases between them. CDR1 and CDR2 (germline): MNHEY, SMNVEV (reference sequence). Remarks on this clone: Its target is unknown.

The chain couples TRBV27 to TRBJ2-3; D is possibly TRBD2 (5 bases). Material: CD4+ or CD8+ T cells sorted from blood, obtained in a trial of the OX40 agonist ivuxolimab. The clonotype comes from an adult with an advanced solid tumor such as melanoma, head and neck, liver or kidney cancer. This CDR3 is CASIPGGSDQDTQYF. CDR3 in DNA: TGTGCCAGCATCCCCGGTGGGAGCGACCAGGATACGCAGTATTTT.